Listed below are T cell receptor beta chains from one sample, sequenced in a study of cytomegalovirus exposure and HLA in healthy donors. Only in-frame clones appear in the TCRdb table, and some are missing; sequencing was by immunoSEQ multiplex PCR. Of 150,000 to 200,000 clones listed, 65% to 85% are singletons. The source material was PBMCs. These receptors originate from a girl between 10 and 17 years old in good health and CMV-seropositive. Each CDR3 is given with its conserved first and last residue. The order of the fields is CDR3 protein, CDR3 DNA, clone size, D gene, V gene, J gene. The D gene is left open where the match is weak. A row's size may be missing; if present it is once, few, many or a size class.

cdr3_aa: CAWTRSGNEQFF; cdr3_nt: TGTGCCTGGACAAGGAGCGGCAATGAGCAGTTCTTC; clone_size: .; d_call: .; v_call: TRBV30; j_call: TRBJ2-1
cdr3_aa: CAWNARGPGYTF; cdr3_nt: TGTGCCTGGAATGCCAGGGGACCCGGCTACACCTTC; clone_size: .; d_call: .; v_call: TRBV30; j_call: TRBJ1-2
cdr3_aa: CASRSGTTSLGTDTQYF; cdr3_nt: TGTGCCAGCAGGTCCGGGACTACCTCTCTCGGGACAGATACGCAGTATTTT; clone_size: .; d_call: TRBD2; v_call: TRBV5-4; j_call: TRBJ2-3
cdr3_aa: CAWSRRGERYTF; cdr3_nt: TGTGCCTGGAGCCGGCGCGGGGAGCGCTACACCTTC; clone_size: .; d_call: .; v_call: TRBV30; j_call: TRBJ1-2
cdr3_aa: CAWSVTVNYGYTF; cdr3_nt: TGTGCCTGGAGTGTAACGGTCAACTATGGCTACACCTTC; clone_size: .; d_call: .; v_call: TRBV30; j_call: TRBJ1-2
cdr3_aa: CSVEDLLDNEQFF; cdr3_nt: TGCAGCGTTGAAGACCTCCTCGACAATGAGCAGTTCTTC; clone_size: few; d_call: .; v_call: TRBV29-1; j_call: TRBJ2-1
cdr3_aa: CASSSFLGTSGSGEQFF; cdr3_nt: TGTGCCAGTAGTTCATTTCTCGGGACTAGCGGGAGCGGTGAGCAGTTCTTC; clone_size: .; d_call: TRBD2; v_call: TRBV19; j_call: TRBJ2-1
cdr3_aa: CASSFQQGQNEQYF; cdr3_nt: TGTGCCAGCAGCTTTCAACAGGGACAGAACGAGCAGTACTTC; clone_size: .; d_call: TRBD1; v_call: TRBV7-9; j_call: TRBJ2-7
cdr3_aa: CASSGGQGNYNEQFF; cdr3_nt: TGTGCCAGCAGTGGGGGACAGGGAAACTACAATGAGCAGTTCTTC; clone_size: once; d_call: TRBD1; v_call: TRBV6-5; j_call: TRBJ2-1
cdr3_aa: CSARPGAGGYGYTF; cdr3_nt: TGCAGCGCTCGGCCAGGAGCGGGAGGGTATGGCTACACCTTC; clone_size: .; d_call: .; v_call: TRBV29-1; j_call: TRBJ1-2
cdr3_aa: CASRPGQGGGYTF; cdr3_nt: TGTGCCAGCAGGCCGGGACAGGGTGGTGGCTACACCTTC; clone_size: once; d_call: TRBD1; v_call: TRBV28; j_call: TRBJ1-2
cdr3_aa: CAIRLGLGEETQYF; cdr3_nt: TGTGCCATCAGGCTCGGACTAGGGGAAGAGACCCAGTACTTC; clone_size: .; d_call: TRBD2; v_call: TRBV10-3; j_call: TRBJ2-5
cdr3_aa: CASVPLSSYNEQFF; cdr3_nt: TGTGCCAGCGTTCCTTTGAGCTCCTACAATGAGCAGTTCTTC; clone_size: .; d_call: .; v_call: TRBV7-9; j_call: TRBJ2-1
cdr3_aa: CASNTGSGANVLTF; cdr3_nt: TGTGCCAGCAATACGGGGTCTGGGGCCAACGTCCTGACTTTC; clone_size: few; d_call: .; v_call: TRBV6-1; j_call: TRBJ2-6
cdr3_aa: CASSISQGPLYGYTF; cdr3_nt: TGTGCCAGCAGTATCTCACAGGGCCCCCTCTATGGCTACACCTTC; clone_size: .; d_call: .; v_call: TRBV2; j_call: TRBJ1-2
cdr3_aa: CASSSWRVYNEQFF; cdr3_nt: TGTGCCAGCAGCTCTTGGAGGGTTTACAATGAGCAGTTCTTC; clone_size: few; d_call: .; v_call: TRBV2; j_call: TRBJ2-1
cdr3_aa: CSAWTGVLAFF; cdr3_nt: TGCAGTGCGTGGACAGGGGTATTAGCTTTCTTT; clone_size: .; d_call: TRBD1; v_call: TRBV20-1; j_call: TRBJ1-1
cdr3_aa: CATEQFLAGGRETQYF; cdr3_nt: TGTGCCACCGAGCAGTTCCTAGCGGGAGGTCGAGAGACCCAGTACTTC; clone_size: .; d_call: TRBD2; v_call: TRBV2; j_call: TRBJ2-5
cdr3_aa: CASSAGLSYEQYF; cdr3_nt: TGTGCCAGCAGCGCGGGACTTTCCTACGAGCAGTACTTC; clone_size: .; d_call: .; v_call: TRBV11-2; j_call: TRBJ2-7
cdr3_aa: CASSQQVLYEQYF; cdr3_nt: TGCGCCAGCAGCCAACAAGTACTCTACGAGCAGTACTTC; clone_size: few; d_call: .; v_call: TRBV4-1; j_call: TRBJ2-7
cdr3_aa: CASSLQGARDTQYF; cdr3_nt: TGCGCCAGCAGCTTACAGGGGGCTAGGGATACGCAGTATTTT; clone_size: .; d_call: TRBD1; v_call: TRBV5-1; j_call: TRBJ2-3
cdr3_aa: CSVWGLAGSYEQYF; cdr3_nt: TGCAGCGTTTGGGGACTAGCGGGTAGCTACGAGCAGTACTTC; clone_size: .; d_call: TRBD2; v_call: TRBV29-1; j_call: TRBJ2-7
cdr3_aa: CASRQAKETQYF; cdr3_nt: TGTGCCAGCAGACAGGCTAAAGAGACCCAGTACTTC; clone_size: few; d_call: .; v_call: TRBV28; j_call: TRBJ2-5
cdr3_aa: CSVEESNNEQFF; cdr3_nt: TGCAGCGTTGAAGAAAGCAACAATGAGCAGTTCTTC; clone_size: .; d_call: .; v_call: TRBV29-1; j_call: TRBJ2-1
cdr3_aa: CASSPLAGGLVTGANVLTF; cdr3_nt: TGTGCCAGCAGCCCACTAGCGGGAGGGCTTGTCACTGGGGCCAACGTCCTGACTTTC; clone_size: .; d_call: TRBD2; v_call: TRBV7-2; j_call: TRBJ2-6
cdr3_aa: CASSVHRGSGNQPQHF; cdr3_nt: TGTGCCAGCAGTGTCCACAGGGGATCGGGCAATCAGCCCCAGCATTTT; clone_size: .; d_call: TRBD1; v_call: TRBV6-1; j_call: TRBJ1-5
cdr3_aa: CASSLGQGLGEQYF; cdr3_nt: TGTGCCAGCAGCTTAGGACAGGGGTTGGGCGAGCAGTACTTC; clone_size: .; d_call: TRBD1; v_call: TRBV7-9; j_call: TRBJ2-7
cdr3_aa: CASSLDWRLAGRGDTQYF; cdr3_nt: TGTGCCAGCAGCTTAGATTGGAGGTTAGCGGGGCGTGGGGATACGCAGTATTTT; clone_size: .; d_call: TRBD2; v_call: TRBV11-2; j_call: TRBJ2-3
cdr3_aa: CAWTRDRGLTDTQYF; cdr3_nt: TGTGCCTGGACGAGGGACAGGGGGCTTACAGATACGCAGTATTTT; clone_size: .; d_call: TRBD1; v_call: TRBV30; j_call: TRBJ2-3
cdr3_aa: CASSLGGGRIVFNQPQHF; cdr3_nt: TGTGCCAGCAGCTTAGGGGGGGGGAGGATCGTATTCAATCAGCCCCAGCATTTT; clone_size: .; d_call: .; v_call: TRBV7-8; j_call: TRBJ1-5
cdr3_aa: CASSSPERGNTEAFF; cdr3_nt: TGCGCCAGCAGCAGCCCGGAGAGGGGGAATACTGAAGCTTTCTTT; clone_size: few; d_call: .; v_call: TRBV4-1; j_call: TRBJ1-1
cdr3_aa: CASSSTGGLFFTEAFF; cdr3_nt: TGTGCCAGCAGTAGCACAGGTGGGCTATTTTTCACTGAAGCTTTCTTT; clone_size: .; d_call: .; v_call: TRBV27; j_call: TRBJ1-1
cdr3_aa: CASSIDTGSYEQYF; cdr3_nt: TGTGCCAGTAGTATAGATACAGGTAGCTACGAGCAGTACTTC; clone_size: .; d_call: .; v_call: TRBV19; j_call: TRBJ2-7
cdr3_aa: CASSGISGLAGELFF; cdr3_nt: TGTGCCAGCAGCGGGATTAGCGGGTTGGCCGGGGAGCTGTTTTTT; clone_size: .; d_call: TRBD2; v_call: TRBV7-9; j_call: TRBJ2-2
cdr3_aa: CASSRDSDNQPQHF; cdr3_nt: TGTGCCAGCAGTCGGGACAGCGATAATCAGCCCCAGCATTTT; clone_size: .; d_call: TRBD1; v_call: TRBV6-5; j_call: TRBJ1-5
cdr3_aa: CASSSTDRNQYF; cdr3_nt: TGTGCCAGCAGTTCGACGGACAGGAACCAGTACTTC; clone_size: few; d_call: TRBD1; v_call: TRBV6-5; j_call: TRBJ2-5
cdr3_aa: CASSLGLAGSYNEQFF; cdr3_nt: TGCGCCAGCAGCTTGGGTCTAGCGGGGTCCTACAATGAGCAGTTCTTC; clone_size: .; d_call: TRBD2; v_call: TRBV5-1; j_call: TRBJ2-1
cdr3_aa: CASSLGGGTPQHF; cdr3_nt: TGTGCCAGCAGCCTTGGGGGGGGGACGCCCCAGCATTTT; clone_size: few; d_call: .; v_call: TRBV7-6; j_call: TRBJ1-5
cdr3_aa: CASSDRFAGQPSNEQYF; cdr3_nt: TGTGCCAGCAGTGACCGTTTTGCGGGACAGCCCTCTAACGAGCAGTACTTC; clone_size: .; d_call: .; v_call: TRBV6-1; j_call: TRBJ2-7
cdr3_aa: CASSLGGLASETQYF; cdr3_nt: TGTGCCAGCAGCTTGGGCGGACTAGCGTCAGAGACCCAGTACTTC; clone_size: .; d_call: TRBD2; v_call: TRBV5-8; j_call: TRBJ2-5
cdr3_aa: CASSYSLASSYNEQFF; cdr3_nt: TGTGCCAGCAGTTACTCCCTGGCTAGCTCCTACAATGAGCAGTTCTTC; clone_size: once; d_call: .; v_call: TRBV6-5; j_call: TRBJ2-1
cdr3_aa: CASSQGLAGLETQYF; cdr3_nt: TGCGCCAGCAGCCAAGGACTAGCGGGGTTAGAGACCCAGTACTTC; clone_size: .; d_call: TRBD2; v_call: TRBV4-1; j_call: TRBJ2-5
cdr3_aa: CASSLTGGSGETQYF; cdr3_nt: TGTGCCAGCAGCCTCACTGGGGGGAGTGGGGAGACCCAGTACTTC; clone_size: .; d_call: .; v_call: TRBV11-2; j_call: TRBJ2-5
cdr3_aa: CASSLSAGGPGYAQYF; cdr3_nt: TGTGCCAGCAGTTTATCGGCAGGGGGCCCAGGTTACGCGCAGTATTTT; clone_size: .; d_call: TRBD1; v_call: TRBV27; j_call: TRBJ2-3
cdr3_aa: CASSLVMRAYEQYF; cdr3_nt: TGTGCCAGCAGCTTAGTAATGAGGGCCTACGAGCAGTACTTC; clone_size: once; d_call: .; v_call: TRBV7-2; j_call: TRBJ2-7
cdr3_aa: CAWSSWESGREVETQYF; cdr3_nt: TGTGCCTGGAGTAGTTGGGAAAGCGGGAGGGAGGTGGAGACCCAGTACTTC; clone_size: .; d_call: TRBD2; v_call: TRBV30; j_call: TRBJ2-5
cdr3_aa: CASSQGGTGGQVAFF; cdr3_nt: TGCGCCAGCAGCCAAGGAGGGACAGGGGGCCAAGTTGCTTTCTTT; clone_size: .; d_call: TRBD1; v_call: TRBV4-1; j_call: TRBJ1-1
cdr3_aa: CASSFRTGEGYEQYF; cdr3_nt: TGTGCCAGCAGTTTCCGGACAGGGGAGGGGTACGAGCAGTACTTC; clone_size: .; d_call: TRBD1; v_call: TRBV27; j_call: TRBJ2-7
cdr3_aa: CASSLVLLTDTQYF; cdr3_nt: TGTGCCAGCAGCTTAGTACTTCTTACAGATACGCAGTATTTT; clone_size: few; d_call: .; v_call: TRBV7-8; j_call: TRBJ2-3
cdr3_aa: CASSTVPAYEQYF; cdr3_nt: TGTGCCAGTAGTACCGTTCCCGCCTACGAGCAGTACTTC; clone_size: .; d_call: .; v_call: TRBV19; j_call: TRBJ2-7
cdr3_aa: CAISSGLAGGAGELFF; cdr3_nt: TGTGCCATCAGTTCGGGACTAGCGGGGGGCGCCGGGGAGCTGTTTTTT; clone_size: .; d_call: TRBD2; v_call: TRBV10-3; j_call: TRBJ2-2